The 13 T cell receptor beta chains presented below share a single source sample, sequenced in a study of PD-L1 blockade in urothelial cancer. The time point denotes: pretreatment peripheral blood. The method was immunoSEQ multiplex PCR; TCRdb's version includes in-frame clones alone and lacks a portion of them. The sample contains 70,000 to 80,000 clones, approximately 86% of which appear only once. The sequenced sample was PBMCs, obtained around atezolizumab (anti-PD-L1) treatment. The receptors stem from a man aged 35 to 55 with urothelial cancer.

The DNA for the CDR3 is TGTGCCAGCAGCCTGACAGGTATTAGTTCTGGGGCCAACGTCCTGACTTTC. Translating gives CASSLTGISSGANVLTF. The chain recombines TRBV27 with TRBJ2-6; D is possibly TRBD1 (6 bases). This CDR3 comprises 17 residues. The V gene lost 6 bases and the J gene lost 1 base, with 16 bases spanning the gap. The V gene's germline CDR1 is MNHEY and CDR2 SMNVEV (reference sequence). The complete variable domain, with remaining parts taken from reference TRBV27 and TRBJ2-6, reads EAQVTQNPRYLITVTGKKLTVTCSQNMNHEYMSWYRQDPGLGLRQIYYSMNVEVTDKGDVPEGYKVSRKEKRNFPLILESPSPNQTSLYFCASSLTGISSGANVLTFGAGSRLTVL.

The chain carries TRBV10-3 and TRBJ1-1; 7 nucleotides line up with TRBD1. Losses at the gene ends were 6 bases for V and 1 base for J; bases not matched to a gene: 8. The CDR3 has 15 residues. Germline loops: CDR1 ENHRY, CDR2 SYGVKD. The CDR3 protein is CAISGSRDRNTEAFF. CDR3 nucleotide sequence: TGTGCCATCAGCGGGTCCCGGGACAGGAACACTGAAGCTTTCTTT.

This chain joins TRBV30 and TRBJ1-2; TRBD1 aligns across 8 bases. The germline CDR1 and CDR2 sequences are GTSNPN and SVGIG (reference sequence). The CDR3 runs 13 residues. The ends lost 2 bases at V and 8 bases at J; junction bases unmatched: 7. The chain's CDR3 is CAWSPDRARGYTF. DNA for the CDR3: TGTGCCTGGAGTCCGGACAGGGCGAGAGGCTACACCTTC.

Points on this clone: The junction departs from the called germline gene at one end, perhaps through a read error. This chain connects TRBV7-2 to TRBJ2-5; 10 nucleotides align to TRBD2. Per germline, CDR1 SGHTA and CDR2 FQGNSA. There are 15 residues in the CDR3. CDR3 nucleotide sequence: TGTGCCAGCAGCCCCCTAGCGGGAGTCCAAAAGACCCAGTACTTC. It is translated as CASSPLAGVQKTQYF. Combining the CDR3 with reference TRBV7-2 and TRBJ2-5 gives the whole variable domain GAGVSQSPSNKVTEKGKDVELRCDPISGHTALYWYRQSLGQGLEFLIYFQGNSAPDKSGLPSDRFSAERTGGSVSTLTIQRTQQEDSAVYLCASSPLAGVQKTQYFGPGTRLLVL.

This chain joins TRBV27 and TRBJ1-1; D might be TRBD1 (6 bases). Deletions cut 9 bases from V and 1 base from J, with 15 bases between. In germline, CDR1 is MNHEY, CDR2 SMNVEV (reference sequence). CDR3 length: 14 amino acids. The CDR3 nucleotides are TGTGCCAGTTTCTTAAGGGGGAGGAACACTGAAGCTTTCTTT. Translation gives CASFLRGRNTEAFF.

The chain carries TRBV9 and TRBJ2-7; 14 positions agree with TRBD2. This CDR3 has 16 amino acids. V shed 4 bases, J shed 5 bases, and the junction held 8 bases outside the gene matches. The germline V gene has CDR1 SGDLS and CDR2 YYNGEE. The CDR3 sequence: CASSPGLAGGRDEQYF. The DNA for the CDR3 is TGTGCCAGCAGCCCTGGACTAGCGGGAGGTCGGGACGAGCAGTACTTC. Together with reference TRBV9 and TRBJ2-7, the CDR3 gives the full variable domain: DSGVTQTPKHLITATGQRVTLRCSPRSGDLSVYWYQQSLDQGLQFLIQYYNGEERAKGNILERFSAQQFPDLHSELNLSSLELGDSALYFCASSPGLAGGRDEQYFGPGTRLTVT.

The chain links TRBV18 to TRBJ1-1; a possible D gene is TRBD1 (6 bases). Germline V gives CDR1 KGHSH, CDR2 LQKENI. The length of the CDR3 is 12 residues. V lost 6 bases, J lost 11 bases, and 16 bases lay in between. CDR3 sequence reads: CASSDGQKRAFF. The DNA of the CDR3 is TGTGCCAGCTCGGATGGACAGAAGAGGGCTTTCTTT.

The V and J genes are TRBV28 and TRBJ2-7, with a possible D match to TRBD2 (5 bases). Per the germline V gene, CDR1 is MDHEN and CDR2 is SYDVKM. This CDR3 contains 13 residues. V lost 5 bases and J 2 bases, leaving 10 bases between the germline ends. CDR3 coding DNA: TGTGCCAGCAGTGCACGGGGAACCTACGAGCAGTACTTC. Its protein is CASSARGTYEQYF.

This clone was seen a single time. The rearrangement joins TRBV18 to TRBJ1-5; 7 nucleotides agree with TRBD1. This CDR3 has 15 amino acids. Germline V CDR1 and CDR2: KGHSH, LQKENI. With V trimmed by 4 bases and J by 3 bases, 6 bases remained unmatched. The CDR3 region is CASSLTGPNNQPQHF. CDR3 DNA sequence: TGTGCCAGCTCACTGACAGGGCCAAACAATCAGCCCCAGCATTTT. Full variable domain (missing parts from reference TRBV18 and TRBJ1-5): NAGVMQNPRHLVRRRGQEARLRCSPMKGHSHVYWYRQLPEEGLKFMVYLQKENIIDESGMPKERFSAEFPKEGPSILRIQQVVRGDSAAYFCASSLTGPNNQPQHFGDGTRLSIL.

The rearrangement joins TRBV7-3 to TRBJ2-1, with 7 bases that match TRBD2. From germline, CDR1 is SGHTA and CDR2 FQGTGA. V lost 2 bases, J lost 5 bases, and 3 bases stayed unmatched. This CDR3 is built from 14 residues. The CDR3 region is CASSLPSGNNEQFF. CDR3 bases: TGTGCCAGCAGCTTACCTAGCGGTAACAATGAGCAGTTCTTC.

This clone was seen only once. V is TRBV30 and J is TRBJ2-5, with TRBD1 as a possible D gene (6 bases). Deletions cut 8 bases from V and 5 bases from J, with 9 bases between. Germline-derived CDR1 and CDR2 are GTSNPN and SVGIG (reference sequence). The CDR3 covers 10 residues. For the CDR3, the DNA is TGTGCCCTTCAGGGGGAGACCCAGTACTTC. Amino acid sequence: CALQGETQYF. The complete variable domain, with remaining parts taken from reference TRBV30 and TRBJ2-5, reads SQTIHQWPATLVQPVGSPLSLECTVEGTSNPNLYWYRQAAGRGLQLLFYSVGIGQISSEVPQNLSASRPQDRQFILSSKKLLLSDSGFYLCALQGETQYFGPGTRLLVL.

V usage is TRBV9 and J usage is TRBJ1-3, with 10 bases that match TRBD1. The CDR3 loop spans 19 amino acids. The V gene's germline CDR1 is SGDLS and CDR2 YYNGEE. Trimming removed 0 bases from V and 0 bases from J; junction bases left unmatched: 9. In nucleotides, the CDR3 is TGTGCCAGCAGCGTAGCTGGGACAGGGGACCGACTCTCTGGAAACACCATATATTTT. This translates into CASSVAGTGDRLSGNTIYF.

Concerning this clone: An end of the junction differs from the germline gene, which may be a read error. This sequence joins TRBV7-6 and TRBJ2-5, with TRBD2 identical over 7 bases. The J call is in doubt because the DNA end fits TRBJ2-7 better. There are 15 residues in the CDR3. Germline V gene sequence: CDR1 SGHVS, CDR2 FNYEAQ. Here the CDR3 DNA reads TGTGCCAGCAGCCTAGCTAGCGGTAGCTCCTACGAGCAGTACTTC. It specifies CASSLASGSSYEQYF.